These T cell receptor beta chains were read from a single sample in a study of T cells in Graves' hyperthyroidism and ophthalmopathy. TCRdb fed the multiplex PCR reads into MiXCR, producing one record per CDR3 protein. The data contain over 650,000 distinct CDR3 sequences, about 45% of them singletons. Sequencing was carried out using peripheral blood or thyroid tissue (not recorded which). Receptor source: an adult man with Graves' disease, either hyperthyroidism or ophthalmopathy (not recorded which). Both conserved end residues are part of each CDR3. Fields, in order: J gene, V gene, CDR3 protein.

J gene: TRBJ1-4; V gene: TRBV2; CDR3 protein: CASSTNRVGGREKLFF
J gene: -; V gene: TRBV7-3; CDR3 protein: CASSSLGGRNHEQFF
J gene: TRBJ1-6; V gene: TRBV10-3; CDR3 protein: CAISEDRNSPLHF
J gene: TRBJ1-1; V gene: TRBV7-6; CDR3 protein: CASSYSIDQGLEAFF
J gene: TRBJ1-2; V gene: TRBV7-9; CDR3 protein: CASSQEAGGYGYTF
J gene: TRBJ1-5; V gene: TRBV7-2; CDR3 protein: CASSLDGGSNQPQHF
J gene: TRBJ2-7; V gene: TRBV7-2; CDR3 protein: CASSPPGTGELYEQYF
J gene: TRBJ1-5; V gene: TRBV7-2; CDR3 protein: CASSQDLTGTGGLAGNQPQHF
J gene: TRBJ1-5; V gene: TRBV29-1; CDR3 protein: CSLEPTGGNQPQHF
J gene: TRBJ1-5; V gene: TRBV7-2; CDR3 protein: CASSLLGGTGPQHF
J gene: TRBJ1-4; V gene: TRBV24-1; CDR3 protein: CATSSMGDAEKLFF